This TCR beta chain was identified in a study of T cells in Graves' hyperthyroidism and ophthalmopathy. Study information: Pretreatment peripheral blood was obtained at initial diagnosis. The study, taken as a whole, reports: Blood also contained most expanded thyroid clonotypes above 0.001.

RNA transcripts served as the template for amplifying TCR beta CDR3 regions. First-round RT-PCR with HTBI primers amplified the TCR CDR3 region. TCRdb re-called the multiplex PCR reads through MiXCR, storing one row per CDR3 protein. Of about 200,000 distinct CDR3 sequences listed, about 15% are singletons. The CDR3 has 15 residues. The germline gives CDR1 MNHEY, CDR2 SMNVEV (reference sequence). Trimming removed 5 bases from V and 6 bases from J, with 16 bases in between. This sample holds PBMCs from 10 ml fresh peripheral blood. In the case of this clonotype: Its antigen is not identified.

This chain links TRBV27 with TRBJ2-2; D is unclear. This sequence originates from a woman aged 50 to 65 with Graves' hyperthyroidism. Specimen: blood. The CDR3 loop is CASSLTGSVSGELFF. The CDR3 region has the DNA TGTGCCAGCAGTCTGACCGGGTCGGTTTCCGGGGAGCTGTTTTTT.